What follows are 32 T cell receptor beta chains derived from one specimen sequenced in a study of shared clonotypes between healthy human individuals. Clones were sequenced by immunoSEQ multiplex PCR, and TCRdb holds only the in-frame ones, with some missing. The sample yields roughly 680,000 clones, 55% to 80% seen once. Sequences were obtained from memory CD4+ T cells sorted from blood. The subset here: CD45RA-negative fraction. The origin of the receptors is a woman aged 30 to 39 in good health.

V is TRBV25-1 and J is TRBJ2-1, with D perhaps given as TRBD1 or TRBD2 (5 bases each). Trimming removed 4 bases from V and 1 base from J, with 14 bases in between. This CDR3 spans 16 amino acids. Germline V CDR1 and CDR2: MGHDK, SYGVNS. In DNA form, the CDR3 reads TGTGCCAGCAGTGCCATGAGGGACCGTTCCTACAATGAGCAGTTCTTC. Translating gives CASSAMRDRSYNEQFF. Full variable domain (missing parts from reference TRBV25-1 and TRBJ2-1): EADIYQTPRYLVIGTGKKITLECSQTMGHDKMYWYQQDPGMELHLIHYSYGVNSTEKGDLSSESTVSRIRTEHFPLTLESARPSHTSQYLCASSAMRDRSYNEQFFGPGTRLTVL.

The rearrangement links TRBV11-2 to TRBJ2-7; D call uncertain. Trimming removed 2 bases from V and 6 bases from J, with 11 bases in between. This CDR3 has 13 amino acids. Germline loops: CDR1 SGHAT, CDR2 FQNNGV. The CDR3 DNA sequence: TGTGCCAGCAGCTTATCGGATCTCGCCGAGCAGTACTTC. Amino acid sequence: CASSLSDLAEQYF.

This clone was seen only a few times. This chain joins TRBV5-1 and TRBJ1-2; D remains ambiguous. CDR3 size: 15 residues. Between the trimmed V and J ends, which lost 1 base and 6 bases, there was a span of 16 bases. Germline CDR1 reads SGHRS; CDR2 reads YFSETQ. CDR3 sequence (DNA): TGCGCCAGCAGCTTGTTGGCCAGCCAATTCAATGGCTACACCTTC. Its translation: CASSLLASQFNGYTF.

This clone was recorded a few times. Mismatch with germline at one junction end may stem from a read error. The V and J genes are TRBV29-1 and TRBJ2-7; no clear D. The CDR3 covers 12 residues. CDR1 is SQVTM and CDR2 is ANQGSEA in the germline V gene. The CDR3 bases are TGCAGCGTTGGCCTCGCCGGCTACGAGCAGTGCTTC. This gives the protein CSVGLAGYEQCF.

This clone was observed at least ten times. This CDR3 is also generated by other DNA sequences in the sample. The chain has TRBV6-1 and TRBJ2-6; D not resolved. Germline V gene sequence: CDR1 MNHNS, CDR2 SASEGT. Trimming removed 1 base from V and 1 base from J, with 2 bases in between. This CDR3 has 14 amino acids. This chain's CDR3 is CASSEGSGANVLTF. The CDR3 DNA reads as TGTGCCAGCAGTGAAGGGTCTGGGGCCAACGTCCTGACTTTC.

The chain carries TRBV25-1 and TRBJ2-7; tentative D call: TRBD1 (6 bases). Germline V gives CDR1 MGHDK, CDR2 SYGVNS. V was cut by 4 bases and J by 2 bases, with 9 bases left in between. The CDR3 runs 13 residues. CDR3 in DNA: TGTGCCAGCAGTGTACGGGACACCTACGAGCAGTACTTC. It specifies CASSVRDTYEQYF.

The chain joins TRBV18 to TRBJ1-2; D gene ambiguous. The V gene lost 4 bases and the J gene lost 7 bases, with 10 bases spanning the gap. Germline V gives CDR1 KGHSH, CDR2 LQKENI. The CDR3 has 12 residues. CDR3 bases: TGTGCCAGCTCACGTTCTGAAAGTGGCTACACCTTC. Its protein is CASSRSESGYTF.

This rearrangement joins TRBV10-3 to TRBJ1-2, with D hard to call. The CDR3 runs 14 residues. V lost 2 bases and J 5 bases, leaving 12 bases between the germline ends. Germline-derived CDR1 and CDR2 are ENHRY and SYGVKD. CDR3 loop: CAISEDEDGYGYTF. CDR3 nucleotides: TGTGCCATCAGTGAGGATGAGGATGGATATGGCTACACCTTC.

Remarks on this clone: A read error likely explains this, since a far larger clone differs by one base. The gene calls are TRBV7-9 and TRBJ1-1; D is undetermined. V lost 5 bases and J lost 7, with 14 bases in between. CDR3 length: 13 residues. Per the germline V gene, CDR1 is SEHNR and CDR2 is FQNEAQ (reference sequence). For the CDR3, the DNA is TGTGCCAGCAGCCGCGATGTTGGCATTGAAGCTTTCTTT. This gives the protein CASSRDVGIEAFF.

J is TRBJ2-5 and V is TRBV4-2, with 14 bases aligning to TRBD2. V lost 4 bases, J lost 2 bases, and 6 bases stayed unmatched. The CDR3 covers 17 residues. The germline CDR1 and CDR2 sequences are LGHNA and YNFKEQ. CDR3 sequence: CASSLGLAGVGQETQYF. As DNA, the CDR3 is TGTGCCAGCAGCCTGGGACTAGCGGGAGTTGGGCAAGAGACCCAGTACTTC.

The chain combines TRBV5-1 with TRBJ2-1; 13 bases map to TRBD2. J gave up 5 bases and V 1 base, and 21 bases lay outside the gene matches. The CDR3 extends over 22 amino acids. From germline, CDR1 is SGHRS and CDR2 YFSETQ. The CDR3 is CASSLPSWTSGSPSERHNEQFF. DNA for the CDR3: TGCGCCAGCAGCTTGCCATCCTGGACTAGCGGGAGTCCCTCCGAGCGACACAATGAGCAGTTCTTC.

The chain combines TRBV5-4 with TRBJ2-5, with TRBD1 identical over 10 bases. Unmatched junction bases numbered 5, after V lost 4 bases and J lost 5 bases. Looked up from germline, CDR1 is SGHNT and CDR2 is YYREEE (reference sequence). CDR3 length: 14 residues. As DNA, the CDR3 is TGTGCCAGCAGCCCGGGACAGGGGACGGAGACCCAGTACTTC. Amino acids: CASSPGQGTETQYF.

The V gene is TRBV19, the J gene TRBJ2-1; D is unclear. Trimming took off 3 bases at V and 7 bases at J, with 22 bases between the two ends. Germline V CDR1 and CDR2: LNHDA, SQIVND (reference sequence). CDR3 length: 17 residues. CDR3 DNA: TGTGCCAGTAGTATTCTAGGCGATACTCAAATAGGGAATGAGCAGTTCTTC. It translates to CASSILGDTQIGNEQFF.

CDR3: CASMEGVLDTQYF. The CDR3 DNA is TGTGCCAGCATGGAGGGAGTTCTAGATACGCAGTATTTT. The chain couples TRBV28 to TRBJ2-3; possibly TRBD2 for D (6 bases). This CDR3 spans 13 amino acids. Germline values: CDR1 MDHEN, CDR2 SYDVKM. V shed 7 bases and J shed 5 bases, with 13 bases lying between them.

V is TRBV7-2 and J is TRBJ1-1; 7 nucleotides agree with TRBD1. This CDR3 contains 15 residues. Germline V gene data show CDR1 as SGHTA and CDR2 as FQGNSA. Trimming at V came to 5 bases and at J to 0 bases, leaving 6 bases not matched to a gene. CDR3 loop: CASSRQTGMNTEAFF. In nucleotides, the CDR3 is TGTGCCAGCAGCCGCCAGACAGGGATGAACACTGAAGCTTTCTTT.

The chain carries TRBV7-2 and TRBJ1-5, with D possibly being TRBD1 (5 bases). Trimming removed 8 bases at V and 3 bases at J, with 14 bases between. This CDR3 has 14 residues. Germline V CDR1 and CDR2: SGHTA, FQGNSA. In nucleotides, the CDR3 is TGTGCCAGCGTGGGGCTTACTGCCAATCAGCCCCAGCATTTT. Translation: CASVGLTANQPQHF.

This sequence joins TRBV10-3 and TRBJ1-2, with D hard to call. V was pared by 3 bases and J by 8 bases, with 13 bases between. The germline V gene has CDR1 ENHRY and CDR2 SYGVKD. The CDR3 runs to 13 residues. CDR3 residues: CAISEREWRGYTF. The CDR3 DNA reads TGTGCCATCAGTGAAAGGGAATGGAGGGGCTACACCTTC.

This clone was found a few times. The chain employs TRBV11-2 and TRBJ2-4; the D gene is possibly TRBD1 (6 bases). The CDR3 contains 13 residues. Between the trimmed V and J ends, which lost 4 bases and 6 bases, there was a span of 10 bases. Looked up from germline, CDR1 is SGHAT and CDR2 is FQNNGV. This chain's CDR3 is CASSSNRVNIQYF. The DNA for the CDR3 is TGTGCCAGCAGCTCGAACAGGGTAAACATTCAGTACTTC. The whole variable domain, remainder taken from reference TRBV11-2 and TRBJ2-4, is EAGVAQSPRYKIIEKRQSVAFWCNPISGHATLYWYQQILGQGPKLLIQFQNNGVVDDSQLPKDRFSAERLKGVDSTLKIQPAKLEDSAVYLCASSSNRVNIQYFGAGTRLSVL.

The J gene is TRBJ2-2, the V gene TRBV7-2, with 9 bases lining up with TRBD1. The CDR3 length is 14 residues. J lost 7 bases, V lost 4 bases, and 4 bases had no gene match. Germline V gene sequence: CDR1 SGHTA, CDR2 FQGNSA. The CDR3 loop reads CASSSQGAVGELFF. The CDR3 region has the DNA TGTGCCAGCAGCTCACAGGGGGCAGTCGGGGAGCTGTTTTTT.

CDR3 coding DNA: TGTGCCAGCAGCTTAGGGCTTAGAGGGAGAGGGGATACGCAGTATTTT. It codes for CASSLGLRGRGDTQYF. The chain combines TRBV5-5 with TRBJ2-3; a weak D match, TRBD2 (5 bases). Germline CDR1 reads SGHKS; CDR2 reads YYEKEE (reference sequence). This CDR3 has 16 amino acids. Trimming took 2 bases from V and 6 from J, leaving 19 bases between them.

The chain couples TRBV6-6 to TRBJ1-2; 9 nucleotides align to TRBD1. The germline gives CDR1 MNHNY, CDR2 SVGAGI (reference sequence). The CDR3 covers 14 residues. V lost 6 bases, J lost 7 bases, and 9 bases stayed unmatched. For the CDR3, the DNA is TGTGCCAGCAGCCCGGGACAGGGTAATAGTGGCTACACCTTC. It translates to CASSPGQGNSGYTF.

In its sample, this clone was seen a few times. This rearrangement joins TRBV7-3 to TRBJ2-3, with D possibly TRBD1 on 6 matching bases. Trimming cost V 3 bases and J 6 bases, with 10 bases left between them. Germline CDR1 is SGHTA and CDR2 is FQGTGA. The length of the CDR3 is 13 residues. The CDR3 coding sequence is TGTGCCAGCAGCTTCACAGGGATTGATACGCAGTATTTT. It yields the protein CASSFTGIDTQYF. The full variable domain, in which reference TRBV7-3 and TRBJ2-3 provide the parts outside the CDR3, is GAGVSQTPSNKVTEKGKYVELRCDPISGHTALYWYRQSLGQGPEFLIYFQGTGAADDSGLPNDRFFAVRPEGSVSTLKIQRTERGDSAVYLCASSFTGIDTQYFGPGTRLTVL.

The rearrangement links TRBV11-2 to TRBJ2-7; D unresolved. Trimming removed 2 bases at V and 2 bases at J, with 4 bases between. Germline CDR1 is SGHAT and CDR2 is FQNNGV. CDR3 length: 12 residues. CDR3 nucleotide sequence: TGTGCCAGCAGCTTACAAACCTACGAGCAGTACTTC. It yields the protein CASSLQTYEQYF.

The DNA of the CDR3 is TGTGCCAGCAGTTTAGTACCGAGCTCCTACAATGAGCAGTTCTTC. Its translation is CASSLVPSSYNEQFF. The rearrangement links TRBV28 to TRBJ2-1; unclear D gene. The CDR3 spans 15 residues. Germline CDR1 and CDR2: MDHEN and SYDVKM. V shed 2 bases and J shed 0 bases, with 8 bases lying between them.

The CDR3 spells CASSEETSGSKGNEQFF. The CDR3 DNA sequence: TGTGCCAGCAGTGAGGAGACTAGCGGGAGCAAAGGAAATGAGCAGTTCTTC. This chain connects TRBV2 to TRBJ2-1; TRBD2 matches 12 bases. The length of the CDR3 is 17 residues. CDR1 SNHLY and CDR2 FYNNEI come from the germline V gene. Trimming removed 3 bases from V and 7 bases from J; junction bases left unmatched: 10.

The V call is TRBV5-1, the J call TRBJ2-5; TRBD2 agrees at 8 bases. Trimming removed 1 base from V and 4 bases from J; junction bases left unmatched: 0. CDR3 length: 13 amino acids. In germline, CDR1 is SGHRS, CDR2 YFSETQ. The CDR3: CASSLREGETQYF. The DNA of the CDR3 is TGCGCCAGCAGCTTGCGGGAGGGAGAGACCCAGTACTTC.

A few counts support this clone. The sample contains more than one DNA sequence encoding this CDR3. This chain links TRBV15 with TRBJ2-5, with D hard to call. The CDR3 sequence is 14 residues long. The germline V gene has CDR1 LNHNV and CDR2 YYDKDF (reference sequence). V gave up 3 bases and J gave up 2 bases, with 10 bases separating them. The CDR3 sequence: CATSRGLGQETQYF. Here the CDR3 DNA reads TGTGCCACCAGCAGGGGTTTAGGGCAAGAGACCCAGTACTTC.

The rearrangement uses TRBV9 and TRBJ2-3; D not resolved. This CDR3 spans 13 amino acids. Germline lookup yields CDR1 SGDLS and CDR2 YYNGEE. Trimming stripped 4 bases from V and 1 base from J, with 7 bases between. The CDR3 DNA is TGTGCCAGCAGCAATGGAGGCACAGATACGCAGTATTTT. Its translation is CASSNGGTDTQYF.

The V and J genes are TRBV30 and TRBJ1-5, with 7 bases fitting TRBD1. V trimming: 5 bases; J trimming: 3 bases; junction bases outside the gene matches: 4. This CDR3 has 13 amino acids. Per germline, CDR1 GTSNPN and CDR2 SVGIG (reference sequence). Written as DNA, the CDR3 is TGTGCCTGGTCAGACAGGGCCAATCAGCCCCAGCATTTT. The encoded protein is CAWSDRANQPQHF.

Here the CDR3 DNA reads TGTGCCAGCAGTAGGCTAGAGGGGGAGACCCAGTACTTC. Residues: CASSRLEGETQYF. The rearrangement joins TRBV28 to TRBJ2-5; TRBD1 or TRBD2 may be the D gene (5 bases each). Germline V lookup: CDR1 MDHEN, CDR2 SYDVKM. V was cut by 5 bases and J by 5 bases, with 12 bases left in between. The CDR3 has 13 amino acids.

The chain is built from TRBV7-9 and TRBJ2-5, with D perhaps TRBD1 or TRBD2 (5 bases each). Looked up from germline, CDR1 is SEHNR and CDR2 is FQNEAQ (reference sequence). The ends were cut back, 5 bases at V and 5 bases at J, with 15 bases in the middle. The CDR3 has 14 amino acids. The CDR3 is CASSPVRGGETQYF. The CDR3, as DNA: TGTGCCAGCAGCCCCGTGAGGGGCGGGGAGACCCAGTACTTC.

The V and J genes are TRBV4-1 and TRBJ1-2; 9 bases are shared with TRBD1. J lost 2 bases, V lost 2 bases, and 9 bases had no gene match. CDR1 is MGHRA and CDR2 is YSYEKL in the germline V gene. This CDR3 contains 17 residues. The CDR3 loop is CASSQTRQGVENYGYTF. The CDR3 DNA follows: TGCGCCAGCAGCCAAACCAGACAGGGGGTTGAAAACTATGGCTACACCTTC.